This T cell receptor beta chain was documented in a study of blood T cell repertoires in COVID-19. The table came from immunoSEQ multiplex PCR; TCRdb's copy has only in-frame clones and leaves some out. The sample contains 120,000 to 150,000 clones, around nine tenths of which appear only once. V lost 4 bases, J lost 5 bases, and 12 bases lay in between. The CDR3 is 13 residues long. CDR1 and CDR2 from the germline V gene are SGHNT and YYREEE (reference sequence). The TCR sequence derives from a human donor in a cohort sampled during active COVID-19. The V gene is TRBV5-4, the J gene TRBJ2-5; possibly TRBD2 for D (7 bases). The sequenced sample consisted of peripheral blood. Written as DNA, the CDR3 is TGTGCCAGCAGCCCCCGGGGGGCGGAGACCCAGTACTTC. Translated: CASSPRGAETQYF.